The 18 T cell receptor beta chains below all came from one sample that was sequenced in a study of blood T cells in healthy people across ages. It was with a sample-barcoded 5' primer and a J-beta primer mix that a second PCR of about 7 to 12 cycles was run. One entry per CDR3 protein, called by TCRdb with MiXCR from the 5' RACE reads. The data hold 650,000 to 900,000 distinct CDR3 sequences, with approximately 59% observed a single time. The sample taken for sequencing was blood. These TCRs come from a young man in good health.

V gene TRBV28 combines with J gene TRBJ2-4; perhaps TRBD2 as D (6 bases). The CDR3 has 16 amino acids. Trimming removed 2 bases at V and 7 bases at J, with 18 bases between. The germline V gene encodes CDR1 MDHEN and CDR2 SYDVKM. The CDR3 DNA follows: TGTGCCAGCAGTTTAATAGGAGGGAGCCAAAGCAACATTCAGTACTTC. Translating gives CASSLIGGSQSNIQYF.

To note about this clonotype: The junction departs from germline at one end; a sequencing error may be responsible. The rearrangement uses TRBV5-8 and TRBJ2-6, with D perhaps matching TRBD2 (5 bases). This CDR3 is built from 15 residues. Germline V gene data show CDR1 as SGHTS and CDR2 as YDEGEE. The CDR3 protein is CASSFGLSGVNVLTF. Here the CDR3 DNA reads TGTGCCAGCAGCTTTGGACTCTCTGGGGTCAACGTCCTAACTTTC. Full variable domain (remainder filled in from reference TRBV5-8 and TRBJ2-6): EAGVTQSPTHLIKTRGQQATLRCSPISGHTSVYWYQQALGLGLQFLLWYDEGEERNRGNFPPRFSGRQFPNYSSELNVNALELEDSALYLCASSFGLSGVNVLTFGAGSRLTVL.

V gene TRBV29-1 combines with J gene TRBJ2-6, with D perhaps matching TRBD1 or TRBD2 (5 bases each). V shed 3 bases and J shed 18 bases, with 21 bases lying between them. CDR3 length: 13 residues. Germline V CDR1 and CDR2: SQVTM, ANQGSEA. DNA of the CDR3: TGCAGCGTTGAGGACTCTGGGGCCAACGCCCCGACTTTC. Protein: CSVEDSGANAPTF.

This rearrangement joins TRBV5-8 to TRBJ1-5; TRBD1 matches 9 bases. From germline, CDR1 is SGHTS and CDR2 YDEGEE. The J segment lost 6 bases and the V segment lost 5 bases, leaving 9 bases of the junction unmatched. The CDR3 consists of 15 residues. Here the CDR3 reads CASSGTGFKVQPQHF. The CDR3 bases are TGTGCCAGCAGTGGGACAGGGTTCAAGGTTCAGCCCCAGCATTTT.

This chain joins TRBV14 and TRBJ2-5; tentatively, D is TRBD1 (6 bases). The J call may be in error: the DNA end matches TRBJ2-7 better. CDR3 length: 16 amino acids. Per germline, CDR1 SGHDN and CDR2 FVKESK. CDR3 sequence: CASSQVDGTPNYEQYF. The CDR3 nucleotides are TGTGCCAGCAGCCAAGTCGATGGGACACCTAACTACGAGCAGTACTTC.

CDR3 sequence reads: CASSVGVSVAGELFF. The DNA of the CDR3 is TGTGCCAGCAGCGTAGGGGTCAGCGTCGCCGGGGAGCTGTTTTTT. This sequence joins TRBV9 and TRBJ2-2; D not certain. CDR1 is SGDLS, CDR2 YYNGEE, per germline. There are 15 residues in the CDR3. Trimming removed 0 bases from V and 6 bases from J, with 12 bases in between.

This rearrangement joins TRBV20-1 to TRBJ2-6, with 9 bases fitting TRBD1. The CDR3 contains 17 residues. Germline V CDR1 and CDR2: DFQATT, SNEGSKA (reference sequence). The V segment lost 5 bases and the J segment 2 bases; nucleotides outside the gene matches: 10. The CDR3 region is CSASGQGEKTGANVLTF. The CDR3 nucleotides are TGCAGTGCTTCGGGACAGGGTGAGAAAACTGGGGCCAACGTCCTGACTTTC.

This clonotype was counted between two and nine times. The chain combines TRBV7-6 with TRBJ2-7; the D gene is possibly TRBD1 (6 bases). Trimming shortened V by 5 bases and J by 5 bases, and 10 bases separated the two germline ends. Germline CDR1 and CDR2: SGHVS and FNYEAQ. The CDR3 loop spans 12 amino acids. This chain's CDR3 is CASSRTEDEQYF. The CDR3 DNA is TGTGCCAGCAGCCGGACAGAGGACGAGCAGTACTTC. Using reference TRBV7-6 and TRBJ2-7 for the parts outside the CDR3, the full variable domain is GAGVSQSPRYKVTKRGQDVALRCDPISGHVSLYWYRQALGQGPEFLTYFNYEAQQDKSGLPNDRFSAERPEGSISTLTIQRTEQRDSAMYRCASSRTEDEQYFGPGTRLTVT.

For the CDR3, the DNA is TGTGCCAACTCCCGGGGGCCAGATACTGAAGCTTTCTTT. Encoded protein: CANSRGPDTEAFF. The chain joins TRBV18 to TRBJ1-1, with TRBD1 as a possible D gene (6 bases). The CDR3 contains 13 residues. Trimming took 10 bases from V and 5 from J, leaving 17 bases between them. Germline V gene lookup returns CDR1 KGHSH and CDR2 LQKENI.

The chain joins TRBV20-1 to TRBJ2-3, with D possibly being TRBD1 or TRBD2 (6 bases each). The CDR3 spans 13 residues. Germline CDR1 is DFQATT and CDR2 is SNEGSKA (reference sequence). The V gene lost 4 bases and the J gene lost 2 bases, with 10 bases spanning the gap. In DNA form, the CDR3 reads TGCAGTGCTATACGGGGGCCCACAGATACGCAGTATTTT. Encoded protein: CSAIRGPTDTQYF.

V is TRBV20-1 and J is TRBJ2-5, with D tentatively TRBD2 (6 bases). The CDR3 consists of 10 residues. Germline values: CDR1 DFQATT, CDR2 SNEGSKA (reference sequence). The CDR3 DNA follows: TGCAGCTCGGGGGACGGGGAGCAGTACTTC. This codes for CSSGDGEQYF.

This chain joins TRBV27 and TRBJ2-1, with no clear D. CDR3 length equals 13 residues. From germline, CDR1 is MNHEY and CDR2 SMNVEV (reference sequence). Trimming cost V 11 bases and J 0 bases, with 11 bases left between them. The CDR3 here is CAARSFSYNEQFF. In nucleotides, the CDR3 is TGTGCCGCTCGGAGTTTCTCCTACAATGAGCAGTTCTTC.

The chain has TRBV12-3 or TRBV12-4 and TRBJ2-1; D perhaps matches TRBD2 (6 bases). Between the trimmed V and J ends, which lost 2 bases and 7 bases, there was a span of 15 bases. The CDR3 covers 15 residues. The CDR3 nucleotides are TGTGCCAGCAGTTTACCGGGACTCCGCGGGAATGAGCAGTTCTTC. This codes for CASSLPGLRGNEQFF.

This clonotype was seen a handful of times. V and J are TRBV13 and TRBJ2-5; tentative D call: TRBD1 (6 bases). Germline V CDR1 and CDR2: PRHDT, FYEKMQ (reference sequence). V lost 5 bases to trimming and J lost 5 bases, with 15 bases between them. The CDR3 sequence is 14 residues long. The CDR3, as DNA: TGTGCCAGCAGCCTTCGACAGGTTGGGGAGACCCAGTACTTC. It specifies CASSLRQVGETQYF.

Regarding this clonotype: A junction end diverges from the germline sequence, so it may reflect a read error. The chain combines TRBV12-3 or TRBV12-4 with TRBJ2-3; a weak D match, TRBD2 (7 bases). The CDR3 loop spans 16 amino acids. The CDR3 nucleotides read TGTGCCAGCAAGGGGGGGAGTGGTGTCCGCACAGATGCGCAGTATTTT. Amino acids: CASKGGSGVRTDAQYF.

The chain recombines TRBV28 with TRBJ2-6, with D unresolved. CDR3 length: 15 residues. Looked up from germline, CDR1 is MDHEN and CDR2 is SYDVKM. V was cut by 5 bases and J by 0 bases, with 8 bases left in between. CDR3 DNA sequence: TGTGCCAGCAGTCCCTCCGTCTCTGGGGCCAACGTCCTGACTTTC. Translation: CASSPSVSGANVLTF.

The rearrangement links TRBV6-4 to TRBJ1-1, with a weak D call TRBD1 (5 bases). The CDR3 is made up of 14 amino acids. Trimming left V 3 bases short and J 1 base short, with 9 bases between. In germline, CDR1 is MRHNA, CDR2 SNTAGT. The CDR3: CASSDTDRNTEAFF. CDR3 nucleotides: TGTGCCAGCAGTGATACCGACAGGAACACTGAAGCTTTCTTT.

The chain is built from TRBV12-3 or TRBV12-4 and TRBJ2-5, with D perhaps TRBD1 or TRBD2 (6 bases each). The CDR3 is made up of 15 amino acids. V lost 10 bases, J lost 5 bases, and 23 bases lay in between. CDR3 DNA: TGTGCCACCGGGTCGGGGGCCGGACTAAGCGAGACCCAGTACTTC. Amino acids: CATGSGAGLSETQYF.